These T cell receptor beta chains were read from a single sample in a study of blood T cell repertoires in COVID-19. Sequencing used immunoSEQ multiplex PCR; TCRdb keeps in-frame clones, though not all of them. This sample has 330,000 or so clones; more than 85% occur once, and the top ten carry less than 20%. The sequenced sample was PBMCs or T cells enriched from blood (not recorded which). All receptors derive from a woman between 25 and 40 years old who had recovered from COVID-19. Both conserved end residues are trimmed from each CDR3.

J gene	V gene	CDR3 protein
TRBJ2-1	TRBV5-4	ASSGGTQGRYNEQF
TRBJ1-2	TRBV19	ASSPWTGSNYGYT
TRBJ1-1	TRBV27	ASSLIGGDTEAF
TRBJ2-1	TRBV19	ASSIVTTSYNEQF
TRBJ1-6	TRBV7-9	ASSLDAISPLH
TRBJ2-3	TRBV5-6	ASSLRPTSGSTDTQY
TRBJ1-1	TRBV11-2	ASSISQGNTEAF
TRBJ2-3	TRBV9	ASSELVGGRRDTQY
TRBJ2-2	TRBV6-2/TRBV6-3	ASSMGAGTGELF
TRBJ1-2	TRBV28	ASSRGPNYGYT
TRBJ1-1	TRBV28	ACRGQMNTEAF